The 24 T cell receptor beta chains given below trace back to one sample, sequenced in a study of T cell responses to AZD1222 COVID-19 vaccine. Clones were sequenced by immunoSEQ multiplex PCR, and TCRdb holds only the in-frame ones, with some missing. The sample has some 40,000 clones; 80% are singletons. This sample comprised peripheral blood, obtained on day 0 of AZD1222 vaccination. The receptors originated from an adult in good health.

The chain links TRBV7-9 to TRBJ1-1; no clear D. The CDR3 has 19 residues. Germline assignment: CDR1 SEHNR and CDR2 FQNEAQ (reference sequence). V was clipped by 1 base and J by 0 bases, with 21 bases between them. In DNA, the CDR3 is TGTGCCAGCAGCTTAGAGGTTGGGTTCCTTGGCGCGATGAACACTGAAGCTTTCTTT. It translates to CASSLEVGFLGAMNTEAFF. Together with reference TRBV7-9 and TRBJ1-1, the CDR3 gives the full variable domain: DTGVSQNPRHKITKRGQNVTFRCDPISEHNRLYWYRQTLGQGPEFLTYFQNEAQLEKSRLLSDRFSAERPKGSFSTLEIQRTEQGDSAMYLCASSLEVGFLGAMNTEAFFGQGTRLTVV.

V gene TRBV19 combines with J gene TRBJ1-5; possible D gene TRBD1, 6 bases. V dropped 5 bases and J dropped 1 base, with 9 bases sitting between them. Germline CDR1 reads LNHDA; CDR2 reads SQIVND (reference sequence). The CDR3 length is 14 residues. CDR3 amino acids: CASSPQGSNQPQHF. In DNA, the CDR3 is TGTGCCAGTAGTCCCCAGGGGAGCAATCAGCCCCAGCATTTT. The entire variable domain, with the rest obtained from reference TRBV19 and TRBJ1-5, is as follows: DGGITQSPKYLFRKEGQNVTLSCEQNLNHDAMYWYRQDPGQGLRLIYYSQIVNDFQKGDIAEGYSVSREKKESFPLTVTSAQKNPTAFYLCASSPQGSNQPQHFGDGTRLSIL.

CDR3 sequence: CASRTGGFDTGELFF. CDR3 sequence (DNA): TGTGCCAGCAGGACAGGGGGTTTCGACACCGGGGAGCTGTTTTTT. The V and J genes are TRBV10-3 and TRBJ2-2; TRBD1 matches 10 bases. CDR3 size: 15 residues. The V segment lost 10 bases and the J segment 3 bases; nucleotides outside the gene matches: 8. Germline V gene data show CDR1 as ENHRY and CDR2 as SYGVKD.

This chain uses TRBV11-2 with TRBJ2-5; D gene unclear. From germline, CDR1 is SGHAT and CDR2 FQNNGV. The CDR3 consists of 14 residues. The V and J ends lost 6 bases and 0 bases respectively, with 11 bases between them. The CDR3 reads CASRSPSYQETQYF. As DNA, the CDR3 is TGTGCCAGCAGATCCCCCTCCTACCAAGAGACCCAGTACTTC.

V is TRBV10-2 and J is TRBJ1-2; the D gene is possibly TRBD1 (5 bases). This CDR3 has 15 residues. V lost 2 bases and J 3 bases, leaving 13 bases between the germline ends. Per the germline V gene, CDR1 is WSHSY and CDR2 is SAAADI. CDR3 amino acids: CASSEDGTAYYGYTF. CDR3 DNA: TGCGCCAGCAGTGAGGACGGGACTGCCTACTATGGCTACACCTTC.

The chain recombines TRBV3-1 (or the pseudogene TRBV3-2) with TRBJ1-2, with no clear D. Between the trimmed V and J ends, which lost 3 bases and 8 bases, there was a span of 10 bases. This CDR3 region has 12 residues. The germline V gene has CDR1 LGHDT and CDR2 YNNKEL (reference sequence). The CDR3 here is CASSHLTKGYTF. In nucleotides, the CDR3 is TGTGCCAGCAGCCACCTTACTAAGGGCTACACCTTC.

This chain links TRBV6-5 with TRBJ2-6; D remains ambiguous. V was cut by 1 base and J by 0 bases, with 7 bases left in between. The CDR3 loop spans 16 amino acids. Looked up from germline, CDR1 is MNHEY and CDR2 is SVGAGI. CDR3 region: CASSYFASSGANVLTF. The DNA of the CDR3 is TGTGCCAGCAGTTACTTCGCCAGCTCTGGGGCCAACGTCCTGACTTTC.

The rearrangement joins TRBV15 to TRBJ1-1; no firm D call. Germline lookup yields CDR1 LNHNV and CDR2 YYDKDF (reference sequence). V was clipped by 0 bases and J by 10 bases, with 12 bases between them. The CDR3 length is 13 residues. CDR3 sequence (DNA): TGTGCCACCAGCAGAGATCGGGTCCCTCCAGCTTTCTTT. Its protein is CATSRDRVPPAFF.

The rearrangement links TRBV6-5 to TRBJ1-4; weak D call: TRBD1 (5 bases). Germline V lookup: CDR1 MNHEY, CDR2 SVGAGI. The CDR3 sequence is 15 residues long. V lost 9 bases, J lost 0 bases, and 14 bases lay in between. The CDR3 spells CASQSLGATNEKLFF. The CDR3 nucleotides read TGTGCCAGTCAAAGTCTGGGGGCAACTAATGAAAAACTGTTTTTT.

As DNA, the CDR3 is TGTGCCAGCAGTTACAGCAGGGCGCACTACAATGAGCAGTTCTTC. Residues: CASSYSRAHYNEQFF. The rearrangement joins TRBV6-2 or TRBV6-3 to TRBJ2-1, with D perhaps TRBD1 (5 bases). This CDR3 spans 15 amino acids. Trimming left V 2 bases short and J 3 bases short, with 11 bases between. CDR1 and CDR2 (germline): MNHEY, SVGEGT.

This rearrangement joins TRBV4-3 to TRBJ1-4; TRBD1 matches at 11 bases. J lost 10 bases, V lost 2 bases, and 6 bases had no gene match. The CDR3 has 15 amino acids. Germline V gene data show CDR1 as LGHNA and CDR2 as YSLEER. The CDR3 here is CASSQQPGQGGKLFF. The CDR3 DNA reads TGCGCCAGCAGCCAACAACCGGGACAGGGGGGAAAACTGTTTTTT.

The rearrangement links TRBV7-8 to TRBJ2-1; D perhaps matches TRBD1 (6 bases). This CDR3 is 16 amino acids long. The germline V gene has CDR1 SGHVS and CDR2 FQNEAQ. V shed 5 bases and J shed 2 bases, with 16 bases lying between them. CDR3 loop: CASSPSRDRPYNEQFF. CDR3 nucleotides: TGTGCCAGCAGCCCATCCAGAGACAGGCCCTACAATGAGCAGTTCTTC.

V gene TRBV12-3 or TRBV12-4 combines with J gene TRBJ1-2; D is unresolved. V shed 5 bases and J shed 8 bases, with 15 bases lying between them. The CDR3 consists of 13 residues. The CDR3 is CASSPRGEGGYTF. CDR3 coding DNA: TGTGCCAGCAGTCCGCGCGGGGAAGGGGGCTACACCTTC.

The genes are TRBV28 and TRBJ2-2; possibly TRBD1 or TRBD2 for D (5 bases each). The CDR3 contains 12 residues. Trimming left V 5 bases short and J 9 bases short, with 10 bases between. The germline CDR1 and CDR2 sequences are MDHEN and SYDVKM. The CDR3 loop reads CASSPRGRELFF. Written as DNA, the CDR3 is TGTGCCAGCAGTCCCCGGGGCCGGGAGCTGTTTTTT.

This clone was seen a few times. This chain links TRBV6-2 or TRBV6-3 with TRBJ2-7; TRBD1 matches at 10 bases. Germline V gene sequence: CDR1 MNHEY, CDR2 SVGEGT. CDR3 size: 18 residues. Unmatched junction bases numbered 18, after V lost 6 bases and J lost 4 bases. CDR3: CASSRTDRGSPSLYEQYF. The CDR3, as DNA: TGTGCCAGCAGCCGAACGGACAGGGGGAGTCCGAGTCTTTACGAGCAGTACTTC.

This chain links TRBV5-6 with TRBJ2-7; a weak D match, TRBD1 (5 bases). CDR1 is SGHDT and CDR2 is YYEEEE in the germline V gene. The CDR3 consists of 13 residues. V was cut by 1 base and J by 3 bases, with 8 bases left in between. The CDR3 DNA reads as TGTGCCAGCAGCTTGAGGCAGGGCTACGAGCAGTACTTC. Translation gives CASSLRQGYEQYF.

CDR3 loop: CASSPSWQSKGGGYTF. In DNA form, the CDR3 reads TGTGCCAGCAGTCCTTCGTGGCAGAGTAAGGGGGGTGGCTACACCTTC. This chain joins TRBV27 and TRBJ1-2; D is perhaps TRBD1 (6 bases). The CDR3 has 16 amino acids. V lost 5 bases, J lost 7 bases, and 23 bases lay in between. CDR1 is MNHEY, CDR2 SMNVEV, per germline (reference sequence).

This chain joins TRBV7-9 and TRBJ1-2; D not certain. CDR1 and CDR2 from the germline V gene are SEHNR and FQNEAQ (reference sequence). Trimming left V 4 bases short and J 0 bases short, with 9 bases between. The CDR3 sequence is 14 residues long. The chain's CDR3 is CASSWTESNYGYTF. The DNA for the CDR3 is TGTGCCAGCAGCTGGACGGAATCTAACTATGGCTACACCTTC.

The rearrangement joins TRBV18 to TRBJ1-5, with 7 nucleotides matching TRBD1. The germline V gene has CDR1 KGHSH and CDR2 LQKENI. This CDR3 spans 15 amino acids. Germline trimming cut 4 bases from V and 1 base from J; bases unmatched to any gene: 4. The CDR3 DNA sequence: TGTGCCAGCTCACTAGACAGGGCGAGCAATCAGCCCCAGCATTTT. Protein product: CASSLDRASNQPQHF.

This sequence joins TRBV4-2 and TRBJ2-7; TRBD2 agrees at 10 bases. Germline lookup yields CDR1 LGHNA and CDR2 YNFKEQ. V trimming: 5 bases; J trimming: 0 bases; junction bases outside the gene matches: 10. The CDR3 is 17 residues long. This CDR3 reads CASSEAPIAGGSYEQYF. In DNA, the CDR3 is TGTGCCAGCAGCGAAGCCCCCATAGCGGGGGGCTCCTACGAGCAGTACTTC.

The DNA of the CDR3 is TGTGCCAGCAGCTTAGTTGAGGGCCCCTACAATGAGCAGTTCTTC. Amino acids: CASSLVEGPYNEQFF. The chain carries TRBV11-1 and TRBJ2-1, with D perhaps TRBD2 (5 bases). CDR3 length: 15 amino acids. From germline, CDR1 is SGHAT and CDR2 FQDESV (reference sequence). V lost 1 base to trimming and J lost 2 bases, with 9 bases between them. Full variable domain (rest looked up from reference TRBV11-1 and TRBJ2-1): EAEVAQSPRYKITEKSQAVAFWCDPISGHATLYWYRQILGQGPELLVQFQDESVVDDSQLPKDRFSAERLKGVDSTLKIQPAELGDSAMYLCASSLVEGPYNEQFFGPGTRLTVL.

V and J are TRBV28 and TRBJ2-5; perhaps TRBD1 as D (5 bases). Germline assignment: CDR1 MDHEN and CDR2 SYDVKM. Trimming removed 2 bases at V and 5 bases at J, with 12 bases between. The CDR3 consists of 14 residues. The CDR3 nucleotides read TGTGCCAGCAGTTTAGCGGCCAGGGATGAGACCCAGTACTTC. The encoded protein is CASSLAARDETQYF.

The rearrangement uses TRBV28 and TRBJ1-4, with TRBD1 as a possible D gene (5 bases). Germline CDR1 MDHEN, CDR2 SYDVKM. The CDR3 is made up of 16 amino acids. The V end lost 5 bases, the J end lost 8 bases, and 21 bases lay between the germline ends. CDR3 sequence reads: CASSTIRDPSREKLFF. The CDR3 DNA follows: TGTGCCAGCAGTACGATACGGGACCCATCTAGGGAAAAACTGTTTTTT.

The gene calls are TRBV20-1 and TRBJ2-3; the D is unclear. Per germline, CDR1 DFQATT and CDR2 SNEGSKA (reference sequence). The CDR3 contains 11 residues. In DNA form, the CDR3 reads TGCAGAGCCGCCTTTGGAGATACGCAGTATTTT. The encoded protein is CRAAFGDTQYF.